This T cell receptor beta chain was sequenced for a study of blood T cell repertoires in COVID-19. Sequencing was performed with immunoSEQ multiplex PCR; in TCRdb, only in-frame clones are kept and a portion is missing. The sample holds more than 250,000 clones; approximately 86% are singletons and the top ten take approximately 2.4%. Participants reported their clinical history, and cohort assignment relied on those reports. The CDR3 sequence is 17 residues long. Per the germline V gene, CDR1 is LGHNA and CDR2 is YNFKEQ. Deletions cut 0 bases from V and 4 bases from J, with 15 bases between. The TCR sequence derives from a young woman who had recovered from COVID-19. The chain couples TRBV4-2 to TRBJ2-2, with D perhaps TRBD1 (6 bases). Material: PBMCs or T cells enriched from blood (not recorded which). The CDR3 region is CASSQELRTEITGELFF. The CDR3 DNA reads TGTGCCAGCAGCCAAGAGTTGCGGACAGAGATCACCGGGGAGCTGTTTTTT.